This T cell receptor (beta chain) came from a study of blood T cell repertoires in COVID-19. Overall study context: COVID-19 samples from acute and convalescent phases originated in the United States, Italy and Spain.

About this clone itself: This sample includes further DNA sequences coding for the same CDR3.

Per the study methods: Estimates of nucleated cell counts were drawn from the amplification of reference gene primers. Using immunoSEQ multiplex PCR, the repertoire was profiled, and TCRdb retains in-frame clones only, with some absent. V and J calls and clone size are copied from that table; D and trimming were computed from the DNA. There are 200,000 to 250,000 clones in the sample; 80% occur only once, and about 5% lies in the top ten. The clonotype was recovered from a human donor in a cohort sampled during active COVID-19. The material sequenced was peripheral blood.

The CDR3 protein is CASSVTGGGTEAFF. CDR3 bases: TGTGCCAGTAGCGTGACAGGGGGCGGCACTGAAGCTTTCTTT. The chain employs TRBV19 and TRBJ1-1; 10 nucleotides align to TRBD1. Germline trimming cut 6 bases from V and 4 bases from J; bases unmatched to any gene: 5. CDR1 is LNHDA and CDR2 is SQIVND in the germline V gene (reference sequence). This CDR3 has 14 amino acids.